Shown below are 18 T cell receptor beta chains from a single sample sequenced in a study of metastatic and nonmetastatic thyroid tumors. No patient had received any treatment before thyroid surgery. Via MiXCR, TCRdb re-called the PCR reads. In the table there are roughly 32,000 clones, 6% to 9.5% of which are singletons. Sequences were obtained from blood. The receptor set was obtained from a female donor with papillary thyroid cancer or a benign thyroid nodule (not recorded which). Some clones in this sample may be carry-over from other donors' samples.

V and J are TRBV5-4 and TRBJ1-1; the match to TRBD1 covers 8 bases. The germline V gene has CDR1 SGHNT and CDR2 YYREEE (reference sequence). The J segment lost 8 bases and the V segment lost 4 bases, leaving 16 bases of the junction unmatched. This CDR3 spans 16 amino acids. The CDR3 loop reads CASSLTDRARGGEAFF. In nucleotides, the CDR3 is TGTGCCAGCAGCCTAACGGACAGGGCTCGAGGAGGAGAAGCTTTCTTT. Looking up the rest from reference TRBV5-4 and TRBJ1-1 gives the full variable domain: ETGVTQSPTHLIKTRGQQVTLRCSSQSGHNTVSWYQQALGQGPQFIFQYYREEENGRGNFPPRFSGLQFPNYSSELNVNALELDDSALYLCASSLTDRARGGEAFFGQGTRLTVV.

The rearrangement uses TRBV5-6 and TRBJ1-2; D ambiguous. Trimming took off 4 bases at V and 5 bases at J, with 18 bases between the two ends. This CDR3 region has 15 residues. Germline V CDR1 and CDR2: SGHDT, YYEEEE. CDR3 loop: CASSRTGGPEYGYTF. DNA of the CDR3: TGTGCCAGCAGCCGCACGGGAGGGCCGGAGTATGGCTACACCTTC.

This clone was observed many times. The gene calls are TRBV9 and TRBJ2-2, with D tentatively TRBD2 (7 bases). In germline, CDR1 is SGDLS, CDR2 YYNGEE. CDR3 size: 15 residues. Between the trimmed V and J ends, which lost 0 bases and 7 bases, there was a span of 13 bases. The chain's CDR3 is CASSVDPGGGGELFF. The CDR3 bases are TGTGCCAGCAGCGTAGACCCGGGGGGCGGCGGGGAGCTGTTTTTT.

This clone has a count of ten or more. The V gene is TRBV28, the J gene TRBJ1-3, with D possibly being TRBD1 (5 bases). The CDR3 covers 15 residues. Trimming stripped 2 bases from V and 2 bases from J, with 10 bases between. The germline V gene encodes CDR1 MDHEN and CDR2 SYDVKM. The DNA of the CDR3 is TGTGCCAGCAGTTTAAGGGACCATACTGGAAACACCATATATTTT. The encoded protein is CASSLRDHTGNTIYF.

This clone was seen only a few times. As DNA, the CDR3 is TGCGCCAGCAGCCAAGAGGGTGCCAGCCGGACCCAGTACTTC. Its protein is CASSQEGASRTQYF. V gene TRBV4-3 combines with J gene TRBJ2-5, with D hard to call. Germline values: CDR1 LGHNA, CDR2 YSLEER. CDR3 length equals 14 residues. Trimming took off 0 bases at V and 7 bases at J, with 12 bases between the two ends.

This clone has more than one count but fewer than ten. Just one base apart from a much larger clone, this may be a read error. CDR3 in amino acids: CSASGGDLTGELFF. The CDR3, as DNA: TGCAGTGCTAGTGGAGGGGATCTAACCGGGGAGCTGTTTTTT. V usage is TRBV20-1 and J usage is TRBJ2-2; D is perhaps TRBD2 (6 bases). Trimming removed 3 bases at V and 5 bases at J, with 13 bases between. The length of the CDR3 is 14 residues. Germline lookup yields CDR1 DFQATT and CDR2 SNEGSKA (reference sequence).

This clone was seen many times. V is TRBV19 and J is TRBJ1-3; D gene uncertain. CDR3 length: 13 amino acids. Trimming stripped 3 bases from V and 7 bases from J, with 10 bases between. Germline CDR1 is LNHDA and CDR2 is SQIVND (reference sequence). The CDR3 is CASSIGNGNTIYF. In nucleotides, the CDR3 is TGTGCCAGTAGTATTGGGAACGGGAACACCATATATTTT.

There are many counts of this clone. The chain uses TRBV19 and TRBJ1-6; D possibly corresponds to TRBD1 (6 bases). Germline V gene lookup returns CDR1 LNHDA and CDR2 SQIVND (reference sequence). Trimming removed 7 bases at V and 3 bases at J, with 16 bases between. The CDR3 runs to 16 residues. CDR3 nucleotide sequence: TGTGCCAGTAAAACACAGGGCGGAGGCTATAATTCACCCCTCCACTTT. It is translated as CASKTQGGGYNSPLHF.

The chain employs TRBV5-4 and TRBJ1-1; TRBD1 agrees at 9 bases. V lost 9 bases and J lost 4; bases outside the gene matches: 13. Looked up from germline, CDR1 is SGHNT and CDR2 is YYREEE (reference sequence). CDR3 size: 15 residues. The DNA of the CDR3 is TGTGCCACCAAACCGGGACAGGGTGGGAGCACTGAAGCTTTCTTT. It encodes CATKPGQGGSTEAFF.

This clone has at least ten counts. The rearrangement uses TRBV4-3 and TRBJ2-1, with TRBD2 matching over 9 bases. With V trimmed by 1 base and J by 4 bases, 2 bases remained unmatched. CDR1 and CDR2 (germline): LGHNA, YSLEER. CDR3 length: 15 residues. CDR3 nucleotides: TGCGCCAGCAGCCAAGGAAGCGGGGGGTACAATGAGCAGTTCTTC. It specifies CASSQGSGGYNEQFF.

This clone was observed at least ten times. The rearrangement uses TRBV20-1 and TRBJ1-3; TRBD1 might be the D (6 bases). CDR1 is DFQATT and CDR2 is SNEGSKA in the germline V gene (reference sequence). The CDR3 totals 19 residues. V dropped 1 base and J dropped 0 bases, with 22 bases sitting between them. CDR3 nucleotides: TGCAGTGCTAGAGGGACGACAGGCCGGGGACTCTACTCTGGAAACACCATATATTTT. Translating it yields CSARGTTGRGLYSGNTIYF.

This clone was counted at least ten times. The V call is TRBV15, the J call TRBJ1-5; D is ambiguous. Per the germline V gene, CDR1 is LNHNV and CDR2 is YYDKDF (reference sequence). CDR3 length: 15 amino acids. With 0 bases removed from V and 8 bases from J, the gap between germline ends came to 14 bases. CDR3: CATSRDLLGGEPQHF. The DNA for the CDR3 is TGTGCCACCAGCAGAGATCTCCTAGGCGGGGAGCCCCAGCATTTT. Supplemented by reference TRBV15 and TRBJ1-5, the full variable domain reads DAMVIQNPRYQVTQFGKPVTLSCSQTLNHNVMYWYQQKSSQAPKLLFHYYDKDFNNEADTPDNFQSRRPNTSFCFLDIRSPGLGDTAMYLCATSRDLLGGEPQHFGDGTRLSIL.

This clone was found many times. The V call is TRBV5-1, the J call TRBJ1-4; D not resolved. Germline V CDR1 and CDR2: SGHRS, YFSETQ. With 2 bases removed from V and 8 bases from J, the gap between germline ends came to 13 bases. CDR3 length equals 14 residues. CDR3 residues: CASSLLEVGEKLFF. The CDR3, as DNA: TGCGCCAGCAGCTTATTGGAGGTGGGGGAAAAACTGTTTTTT. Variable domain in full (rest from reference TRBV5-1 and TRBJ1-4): KAGVTQTPRYLIKTRGQQVTLSCSPISGHRSVSWYQQTPGQGLQFLFEYFSETQRNKGNFPGRFSGRQFSNSRSEMNVSTLELGDSALYLCASSLLEVGEKLFFGSGTQLSVL.

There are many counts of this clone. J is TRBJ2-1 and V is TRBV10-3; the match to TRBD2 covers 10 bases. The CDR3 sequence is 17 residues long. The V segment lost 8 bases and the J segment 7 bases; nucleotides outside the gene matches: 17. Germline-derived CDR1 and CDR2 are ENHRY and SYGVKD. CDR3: CAIAAASSGSDVNEQFF. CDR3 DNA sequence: TGTGCCATCGCAGCCGCTTCTAGCGGGAGTGATGTTAATGAGCAGTTCTTC.

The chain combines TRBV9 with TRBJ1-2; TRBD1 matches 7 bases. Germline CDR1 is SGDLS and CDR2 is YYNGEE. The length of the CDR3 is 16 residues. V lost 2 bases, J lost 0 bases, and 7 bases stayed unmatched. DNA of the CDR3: TGTGCCAGCAGCGTTAGCAGGGGGAACGCTAACTATGGCTACACCTTC. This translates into CASSVSRGNANYGYTF.

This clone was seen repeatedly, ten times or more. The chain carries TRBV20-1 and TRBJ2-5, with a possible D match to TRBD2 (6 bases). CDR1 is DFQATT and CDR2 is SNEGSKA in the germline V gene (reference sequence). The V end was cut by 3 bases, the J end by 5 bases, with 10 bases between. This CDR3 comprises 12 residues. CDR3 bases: TGCAGTGCTAGGTTAGCGGCGGAGACCCAGTACTTC. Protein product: CSARLAAETQYF.

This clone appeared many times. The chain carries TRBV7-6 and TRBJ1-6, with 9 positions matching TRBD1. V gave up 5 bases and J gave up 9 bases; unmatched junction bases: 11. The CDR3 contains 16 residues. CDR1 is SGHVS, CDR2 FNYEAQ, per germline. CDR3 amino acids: CASSITPGQGLSPLHF. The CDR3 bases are TGTGCCAGCAGCATCACTCCGGGACAGGGACTTTCACCCCTCCACTTT.

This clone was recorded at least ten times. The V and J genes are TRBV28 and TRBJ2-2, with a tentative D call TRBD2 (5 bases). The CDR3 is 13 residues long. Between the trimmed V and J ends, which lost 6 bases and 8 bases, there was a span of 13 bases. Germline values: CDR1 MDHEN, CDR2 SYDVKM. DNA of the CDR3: TGTGCCAGCAGCCGCTCTCGCGGGGGGGAGCTGTTTTTT. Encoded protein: CASSRSRGGELFF.